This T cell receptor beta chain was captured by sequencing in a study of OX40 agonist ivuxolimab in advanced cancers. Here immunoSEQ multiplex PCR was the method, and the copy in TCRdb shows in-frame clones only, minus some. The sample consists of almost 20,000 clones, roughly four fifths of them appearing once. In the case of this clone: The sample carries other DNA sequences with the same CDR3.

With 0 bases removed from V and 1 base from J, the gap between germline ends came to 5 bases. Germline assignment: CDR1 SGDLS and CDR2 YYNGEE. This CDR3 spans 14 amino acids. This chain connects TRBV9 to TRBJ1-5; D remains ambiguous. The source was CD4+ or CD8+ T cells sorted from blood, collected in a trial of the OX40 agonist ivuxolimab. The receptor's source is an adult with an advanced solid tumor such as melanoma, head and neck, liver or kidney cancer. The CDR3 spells CASSVGVSNQPQHF. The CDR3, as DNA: TGTGCCAGCAGCGTAGGGGTAAGCAATCAGCCCCAGCATTTT.